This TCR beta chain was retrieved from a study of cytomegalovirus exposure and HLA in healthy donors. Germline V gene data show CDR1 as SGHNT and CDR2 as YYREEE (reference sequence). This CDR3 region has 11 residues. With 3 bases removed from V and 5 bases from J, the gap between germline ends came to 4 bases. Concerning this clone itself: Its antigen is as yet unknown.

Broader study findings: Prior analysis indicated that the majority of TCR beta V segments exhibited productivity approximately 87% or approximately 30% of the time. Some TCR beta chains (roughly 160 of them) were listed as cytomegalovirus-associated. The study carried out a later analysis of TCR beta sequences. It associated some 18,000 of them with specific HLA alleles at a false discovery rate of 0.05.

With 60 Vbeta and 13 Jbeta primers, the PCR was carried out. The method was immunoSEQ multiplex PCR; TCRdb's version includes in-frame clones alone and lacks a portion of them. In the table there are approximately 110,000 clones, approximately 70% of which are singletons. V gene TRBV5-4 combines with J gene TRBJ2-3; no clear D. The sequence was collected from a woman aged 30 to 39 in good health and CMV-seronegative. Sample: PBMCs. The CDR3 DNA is TGTGCCAGCAGCTCAGGAGATACGCAGTATTTT. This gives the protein CASSSGDTQYF.